This T cell receptor (beta chain) comes out of a study of graft-versus-host responses after intestinal transplantation (dated by TCRdb to the early 2020s). Broadly, across the study: Multivisceral, liver-intestinal, or isolated intestinal transplants were received by the recipients. Alloreactive clones were identified by sequencing pre-transplant mixed lymphocyte reaction products and comparing these products with unstimulated pre-transplant donor and recipient T cells. Anti-thymocyte globulin induction was given to all recipients, followed by maintenance tacrolimus and steroids for 2 to 4 years. Bulk TCR-beta CDR3 sequencing was used to track graft-versus-host and host-versus-graft alloreactive T cell clones in the graft, circulation and bone marrow after intestinal transplantation. Donor T cell macrochimerism was defined as a peak of at least 4% donor T cells among recipient peripheral blood mononuclear cells. The cohort enrolled about two dozen intestinal transplant recipients including one retransplant, and a few patients lacking pretransplant specimens were excluded. Rather than being sequenced by the commercial service, samples from a few later patients were sequenced in-house on an Illumina MiSeq and processed with MiXCR. Broad study findings and their caveats: GvH clones were detected in recipient bone marrow, and some appeared earlier in ileal mucosa or blood, consistent with an intestinal mucosal origin. Patients with donor T cell macrochimerism had high GvH to HvG T cell clonal ratios in their allografts. Early after transplant, declines in HvG clones were associated with peak levels of circulating GvH clones. Conclusions were limited by the relatively low number and heterogeneity of intestinal transplant patients.

Including the terminal cysteine and valine, the CDR3 comprises 13 residues. Just CDR3 DNA is preserved here, 39 bases in frame from base 1. V lost 6 bases and J lost 4 bases; the stretch between them is 13 bases long. According to the germline V gene, CDR1 reads ENHRY and CDR2 reads SYGVKD. Explained via the paper, the time point label denotes: cells obtained before transplantation from donor or recipient. CD3+CD4+ and CD3+CD8+ populations were FACS-sorted from unstimulated pre-transplant donor and recipient cells taken from spleen or lymph nodes. On this clone itself: Its target antigen remains unknown. No per-base quality is available; no much larger clone lies one base away.

Receptor libraries were prepared by the immunoSEQ multiplex PCR assay. In most patients, genomic DNA was isolated using the Qiagen DNeasy Blood and Tissue Kit and sent frozen to Adaptive Biotechnologies for TCR sequencing. For most patients, genomic DNA was subjected to high-throughput TCR-beta CDR3 sequencing by Adaptive Biotechnologies. For the original study's pipeline: TCR sequencing data for around 19 patients were retrieved from Adaptive's ImmunoSEQ software; three other patients were processed with MiXCR and VDJtools. To correct CD4 versus CD8 sorting errors, any sequence found in both subsets at a frequency ratio below 5:1 was removed. CDR3 nucleotide sequences shared between donor and recipient were removed because the origin of such sequences could not be assigned. Alloreactive clones required at least 2-fold expansion over unstimulated cells and minimum CFSE-low frequency of 0.002% (template counts) or 0.001% (read counts). Clones were considered mappable if detected in sequenced pre-transplant spleen, lymph node, or MLR CFSE-low populations of the donor or recipient. Cumulative frequency of alloreactive clones was calculated as a percentage of all sequences weighted by copy number. Not all clones reach the TCRdb copy of this immuneACCESS table, which keeps in-frame sequences only. Checked studies attribute under half of the gap to unresolved V genes and leave the rest unexplained. V, J and clone size derive from that table, while D and trimming were established from the DNA sequence. This sample comprises approximately 75,000 clones, 90% of them detected only once. The ten largest clones add up to about 4.3% of the sample.

This sequence was found in a human donor who was the organ donor for an intestinal transplant. The rearranged chain carries TRBV10-3 and TRBJ2-7; TRBD1 is perhaps the D gene, given 6 matching bases. The source material was unstimulated CD8+ T cells sorted from spleen or lymph node cells, sampled before transplant. The bases are TGTGCCATCAGAGTGAGGACAGCTTACGAGCAGTACGTC. The resulting protein is CAIRVRTAYEQYV.